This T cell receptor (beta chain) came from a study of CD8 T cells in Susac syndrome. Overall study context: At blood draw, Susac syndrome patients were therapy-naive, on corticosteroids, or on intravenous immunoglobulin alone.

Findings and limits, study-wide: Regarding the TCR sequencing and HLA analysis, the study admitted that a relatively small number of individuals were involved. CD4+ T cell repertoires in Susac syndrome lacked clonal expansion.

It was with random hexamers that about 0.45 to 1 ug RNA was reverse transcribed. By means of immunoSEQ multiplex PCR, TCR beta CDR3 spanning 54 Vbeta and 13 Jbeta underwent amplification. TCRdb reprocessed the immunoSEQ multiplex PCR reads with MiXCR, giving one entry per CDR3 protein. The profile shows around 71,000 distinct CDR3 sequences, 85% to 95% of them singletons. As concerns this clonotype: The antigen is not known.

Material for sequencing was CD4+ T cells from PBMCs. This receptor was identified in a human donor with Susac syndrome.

CDR3 nucleotide sequence: TGCAGTGCCGCCAGCGGGGGCTATGATACGCAGTATTTT. Amino acid sequence: CSAASGGYDTQYF. The chain links TRBV20-1 to TRBJ2-3, with 8 bases matching TRBD2. Germline V gives CDR1 DFQATT, CDR2 SNEGSKA (reference sequence). This CDR3 comprises 13 residues. J gave up 6 bases and V 6 bases, and 8 bases lay outside the gene matches.